The sample holds a few counts of the clone carrying this T cell receptor (beta chain). Antigen unknown. These data come from a study of blood T cells in healthy people across ages. For the study at large: Researchers report that template switching captured about one barcoded beta molecule per two T cells. Study results and caveats: Observed TCR beta diversity showed a strong correlation with the percentage of naive T cells as measured by flow cytometry.

A second PCR of 7 to 11 cycles used a sample-barcoded 5' primer and a J-beta primer mix. Researchers report that each sample yielded at least 3 million CDR3-containing paired-end reads. Each CDR3 protein is one row after TCRdb ran MiXCR on the 5' RACE reads. Here the sample spans more than 650,000 distinct CDR3 sequences, 20% to 25% being singletons. Ranging in age from about 6 to 90, the donors were healthy Caucasian individuals from Russia. The CDR3 has 13 residues. The ends were cut back, 4 bases at V and 2 bases at J, with 8 bases in the middle. Per the germline V gene, CDR1 is SGHRS and CDR2 is YFSETQ.

The chain couples TRBV5-1 to TRBJ2-3, with D possibly TRBD2 on 5 matching bases. Sequencing input: blood. The sequence was collected from a man in his 70s in good health. This CDR3 reads CASSRENTDTQYF. The CDR3 region has the DNA TGCGCCAGCAGCAGGGAGAACACAGATACGCAGTATTTT. Based on the CDR3 plus reference TRBV5-1 and TRBJ2-3, the full variable domain is KAGVTQTPRYLIKTRGQQVTLSCSPISGHRSVSWYQQTPGQGLQFLFEYFSETQRNKGNFPGRFSGRQFSNSRSEMNVSTLELGDSALYLCASSRENTDTQYFGPGTRLTVL.